Following are 10 T cell receptor beta chains from one sample sequenced in a study of OX40 agonist ivuxolimab in advanced cancers. The data were produced by immunoSEQ multiplex PCR, yet TCRdb's version contains in-frame clones alone and is incomplete. Here the sample spans 95,000 to 100,000 clones, roughly 80% being singletons. The sequences come from CD4+ or CD8+ T cells sorted from blood, collected in a trial of the OX40 agonist ivuxolimab. The receptors originated from an adult with an advanced solid tumor such as melanoma, head and neck, liver or kidney cancer.

This chain joins TRBV11-2 and TRBJ2-3; TRBD1 matches at 12 bases. Germline values: CDR1 SGHAT, CDR2 FQNNGV. There are 15 residues in the CDR3. The V gene end was trimmed by 5 bases and the J gene end by 6 bases; junction bases not matched to a gene: 6. The chain's CDR3 is CASSTRDRGPDTQYF. DNA of the CDR3: TGTGCCAGCAGCACCCGGGACAGGGGGCCGGATACGCAGTATTTT.

This clone was counted a few times. The rearrangement joins TRBV2 to TRBJ1-4, with D perhaps TRBD1 (5 bases). Germline values: CDR1 SNHLY, CDR2 FYNNEI. The CDR3 runs 14 residues. V was trimmed by 7 bases and J by 5 bases, leaving 14 bases between them. The CDR3 DNA reads as TGTGCCAGCAATGACCTTAGGGACAATGAAAAACTGTTTTTT. Amino acids: CASNDLRDNEKLFF.

A single count supports this clone. This chain joins TRBV15 and TRBJ1-3, with a weak D call TRBD1 (5 bases). Germline V gene sequence: CDR1 LNHNV, CDR2 YYDKDF (reference sequence). V was cut by 0 bases and J by 3 bases, with 18 bases left in between. This CDR3 contains 18 residues. CDR3 residues: CATSRDWQGRSDGNTIYF. CDR3 in DNA: TGTGCCACCAGCAGAGATTGGCAGGGAAGGTCGGATGGAAACACCATATATTTT. Drawing the rest from reference TRBV15 and TRBJ1-3, the complete variable domain is DAMVIQNPRYQVTQFGKPVTLSCSQTLNHNVMYWYQQKSSQAPKLLFHYYDKDFNNEADTPDNFQSRRPNTSFCFLDIRSPGLGDTAMYLCATSRDWQGRSDGNTIYFGEGSWLTVV.

This clone appeared a few times. This rearrangement joins TRBV5-5 to TRBJ1-1; 8 bases align to TRBD1. The CDR3 totals 17 residues. With 4 bases clipped from V and 1 base from J, the junction kept 12 bases outside the gene matches. CDR1 SGHKS and CDR2 YYEKEE come from the germline V gene (reference sequence). CDR3 in amino acids: CASSPPTGAIRNTEAFF. The CDR3 nucleotides read TGTGCCAGCAGCCCGCCGACAGGGGCGATTAGGAACACTGAAGCTTTCTTT. The complete variable domain, with remaining parts taken from reference TRBV5-5 and TRBJ1-1, reads DAGVTQSPTHLIKTRGQQVTLRCSPISGHKSVSWYQQVLGQGPQFIFQYYEKEERGRGNFPDRFSARQFPNYSSELNVNALLLGDSALYLCASSPPTGAIRNTEAFFGQGTRLTVV.

This chain joins TRBV18 and TRBJ2-6; D perhaps matches TRBD2 (5 bases). CDR3 length equals 16 residues. Looked up from germline, CDR1 is KGHSH and CDR2 is LQKENI. Trimming cost V 6 bases and J 4 bases, with 16 bases left between them. The CDR3 sequence is CASSKEWRGGANVLTF. The DNA for the CDR3 is TGTGCCAGCTCGAAGGAATGGCGCGGGGGGGCCAACGTCCTGACTTTC.

CDR3 sequence: CASSVGGSLYEQYF. DNA of the CDR3: TGTGCCAGCAGCGTAGGCGGGAGCCTGTACGAGCAGTACTTC. The chain is built from TRBV9 and TRBJ2-7; TRBD2 aligns across 7 bases. CDR3 size: 14 residues. CDR1 is SGDLS and CDR2 is YYNGEE in the germline V gene. V was pared by 0 bases and J by 4 bases, with 4 bases of the junction left unmatched.

This clone was picked up many times. The same CDR3 can be traced to other DNA sequences in this sample. The V call is TRBV5-1, the J call TRBJ2-5; D ambiguous. The V gene lost 1 base and the J gene lost 3 bases, with 1 base spanning the gap. CDR1 and CDR2 (germline): SGHRS, YFSETQ. The CDR3 length is 11 residues. The CDR3 spells CASSLKETQYF. In DNA form, the CDR3 reads TGCGCCAGCAGCTTGAAAGAGACCCAGTACTTC.

The chain employs TRBV5-1 and TRBJ1-1; 7 bases are shared with TRBD1. This CDR3 spans 16 amino acids. V trimming: 3 bases; J trimming: 0 bases; junction bases outside the gene matches: 8. Looked up from germline, CDR1 is SGHRS and CDR2 is YFSETQ. The CDR3: CASSWGGGDMNTEAFF. The CDR3, as DNA: TGCGCCAGCAGCTGGGGAGGGGGCGACATGAACACTGAAGCTTTCTTT.

There are a few counts of this clone. This chain's CDR3 is CAISEDRGGQPQHF. The CDR3 nucleotides are TGTGCCATCAGTGAGGACAGGGGAGGCCAGCCCCAGCATTTT. The chain carries TRBV10-3 and TRBJ1-5; TRBD1 matches at 8 bases. V lost 2 bases, J lost 7 bases, and 4 bases stayed unmatched. The CDR3 consists of 14 residues. CDR1 is ENHRY and CDR2 is SYGVKD in the germline V gene.

This chain connects TRBV6-1 to TRBJ2-7, with 7 bases matching TRBD1. Germline V lookup: CDR1 MNHNS, CDR2 SASEGT. V shed 2 bases and J 2 bases; nucleotides not matched to a gene: 9. The length of the CDR3 is 16 residues. CDR3 sequence reads: CASSEYGQALTYEQYF. CDR3 DNA: TGTGCCAGCAGTGAATATGGACAGGCCCTAACCTACGAGCAGTACTTC.